The TCR beta chain under discussion was sequenced for a study of graft-versus-host responses after intestinal transplantation. Worth noting for this clone: Its antigen is not identified.

Germline-derived CDR1 and CDR2 are LNHNV and YYDKDF (reference sequence). CDR3 length equals 15 residues. Trimming took 3 bases from V and 6 from J, leaving 17 bases between them. The method was immunoSEQ multiplex PCR; TCRdb's version includes in-frame clones alone and lacks a portion of them. The sample lists 85,000 to 95,000 clones; 85% to 95% were seen once. The V gene is TRBV15, the J gene TRBJ1-1; D is unclear. Sequencing used unstimulated CD8+ T cells sorted from spleen or lymph node cells, obtained before intestinal transplant. This TCR came from a human donor who received an intestinal transplant. The CDR3 coding sequence is TGTGCCACCAGCAGGGGAGTTCGCGATGGGGCTGAAGCTTTCTTT. It yields the protein CATSRGVRDGAEAFF.